This T cell receptor beta chain appears in the sequencing data of a study of cytomegalovirus exposure and HLA in healthy donors. Study results and caveats: From TCR beta sequences, most subjects' HLA-A and HLA-B alleles were reportedly predicted accurately. Productive rates of about 87% or about 30% were seen for most TCR beta V segments in an earlier analysis. Most of the CMV-associated TCR beta chains (in a later analysis) appeared to be HLA-restricted.

Points on this clone: Its antigen is not identified.

This CDR3 has 12 residues. Germline-derived CDR1 and CDR2 are SQVTM and ANQGSEA. V dropped 4 bases and J dropped 2 bases, with 7 bases sitting between them. Primers for the PCR totalled 60 Vbeta and 13 Jbeta. Libraries were prepared by immunoSEQ multiplex PCR; TCRdb keeps only in-frame clonotypes and omits some of them. The sample totals approximately 40,000 clones. There were likely unrecorded immune exposures, though donors were nominally healthy when sampled. The clonotype was recovered from a woman younger than 45 in good health and CMV-seronegative. The chain combines TRBV29-1 with TRBJ2-3; D is uncertain. Sequencing was carried out using PBMCs. The CDR3 bases are TGCAGCGTTGGGGCGTACACAGATACGCAGTATTTT. It yields the protein CSVGAYTDTQYF.